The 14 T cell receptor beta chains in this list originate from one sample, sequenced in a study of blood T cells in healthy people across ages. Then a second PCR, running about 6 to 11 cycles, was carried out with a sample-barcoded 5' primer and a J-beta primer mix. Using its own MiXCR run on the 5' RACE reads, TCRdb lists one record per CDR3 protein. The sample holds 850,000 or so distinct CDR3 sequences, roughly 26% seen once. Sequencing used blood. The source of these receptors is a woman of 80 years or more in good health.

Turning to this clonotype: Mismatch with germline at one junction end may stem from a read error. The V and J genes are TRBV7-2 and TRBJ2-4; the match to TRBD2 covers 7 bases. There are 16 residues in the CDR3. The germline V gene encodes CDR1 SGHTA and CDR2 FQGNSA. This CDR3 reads CASSLVGAGRENIQYF. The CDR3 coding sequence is TGCGCCAGCAGCTTAGTTGGGGCTGGGAGGGAAAACATTCAGTACTTC.

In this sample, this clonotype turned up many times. The CDR3 loop is CASTPLGGVNQPQHF. The CDR3, as DNA: TGTGCCAGCACCCCCCTTGGGGGCGTCAATCAGCCCCAGCATTTT. J is TRBJ1-5 and V is TRBV7-2; TRBD1 might be the D (6 bases). Germline-derived CDR1 and CDR2 are SGHTA and FQGNSA. The CDR3 covers 15 residues. V lost 7 bases and J lost 3, with 16 bases in between.

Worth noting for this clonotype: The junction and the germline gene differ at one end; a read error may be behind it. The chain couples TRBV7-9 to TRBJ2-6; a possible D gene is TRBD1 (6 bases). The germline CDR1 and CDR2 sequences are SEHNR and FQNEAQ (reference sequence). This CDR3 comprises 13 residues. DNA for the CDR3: TGTGCCAGCAGCTTAGCGGGGGCCAACGCCCTGACTTTC. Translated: CASSLAGANALTF.

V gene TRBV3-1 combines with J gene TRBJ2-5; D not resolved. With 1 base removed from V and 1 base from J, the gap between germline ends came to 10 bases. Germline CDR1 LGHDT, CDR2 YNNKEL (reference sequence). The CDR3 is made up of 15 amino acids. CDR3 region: CASSQVKRIQETQYF. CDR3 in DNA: TGTGCCAGCAGCCAAGTAAAACGGATCCAAGAGACCCAGTACTTC.

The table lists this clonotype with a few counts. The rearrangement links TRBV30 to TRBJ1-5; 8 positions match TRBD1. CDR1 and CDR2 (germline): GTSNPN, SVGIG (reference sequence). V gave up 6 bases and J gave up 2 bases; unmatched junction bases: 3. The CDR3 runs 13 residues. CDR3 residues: CACGQGGNQPQHF. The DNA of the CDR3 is TGTGCCTGTGGACAGGGAGGCAATCAGCCCCAGCATTTT.

CDR3 sequence reads: CASSLTTAGGYNEQFF. CDR3 nucleotides: TGTGCCAGCAGCCTCACCACAGCGGGGGGCTACAATGAGCAGTTCTTC. V is TRBV12-3 or TRBV12-4 and J is TRBJ2-1; the match to TRBD2 covers 9 bases. With 6 bases clipped from V and 3 bases from J, the junction kept 9 bases outside the gene matches. The CDR3 runs 16 residues.

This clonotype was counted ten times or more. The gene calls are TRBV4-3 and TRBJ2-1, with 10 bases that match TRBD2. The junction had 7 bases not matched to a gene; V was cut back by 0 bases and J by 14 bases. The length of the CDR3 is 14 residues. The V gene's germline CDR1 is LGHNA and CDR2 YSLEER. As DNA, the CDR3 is TGCGCCAGCAGCCAAGATCTCGGACTAGCGGAGAAGTTCTTC. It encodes CASSQDLGLAEKFF.

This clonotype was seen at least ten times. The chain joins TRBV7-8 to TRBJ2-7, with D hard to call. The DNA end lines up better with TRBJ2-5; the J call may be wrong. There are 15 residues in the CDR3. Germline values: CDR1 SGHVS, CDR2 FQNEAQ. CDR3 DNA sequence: TGTGCCAGCAGCTTAGCGCTCGGAACCAGTGGGACCCAGTACTTC. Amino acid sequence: CASSLALGTSGTQYF.

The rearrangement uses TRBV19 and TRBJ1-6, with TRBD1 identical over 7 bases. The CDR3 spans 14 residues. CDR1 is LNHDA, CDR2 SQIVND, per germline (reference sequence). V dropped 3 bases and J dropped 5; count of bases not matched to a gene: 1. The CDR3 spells CASSMGQNNSPLHF. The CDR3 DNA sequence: TGTGCCAGTAGTATGGGACAGAATAATTCACCCCTCCACTTT.

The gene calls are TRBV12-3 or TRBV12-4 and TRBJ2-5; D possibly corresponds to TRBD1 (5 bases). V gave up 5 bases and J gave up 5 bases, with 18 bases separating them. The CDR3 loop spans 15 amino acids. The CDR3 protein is CASSPPHAKGETQYF. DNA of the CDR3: TGTGCCAGCAGTCCCCCACACGCAAAGGGGGAGACCCAGTACTTC.

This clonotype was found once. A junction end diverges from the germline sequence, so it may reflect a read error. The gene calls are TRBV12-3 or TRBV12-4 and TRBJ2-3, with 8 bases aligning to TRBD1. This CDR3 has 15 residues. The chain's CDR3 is CASSFYRGAADAQYF. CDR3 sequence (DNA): TGTGCCAGCAGTTTTTACAGGGGGGCGGCAGATGCGCAGTATTTT.

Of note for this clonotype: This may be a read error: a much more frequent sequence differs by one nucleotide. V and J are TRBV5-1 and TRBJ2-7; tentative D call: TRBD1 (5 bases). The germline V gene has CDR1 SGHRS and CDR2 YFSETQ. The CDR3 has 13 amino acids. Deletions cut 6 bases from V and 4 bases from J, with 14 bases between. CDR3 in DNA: TGCGCCAGCAACTCTTTTGACAGATACGAGCAGTACTTC. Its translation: CASNSFDRYEQYF.

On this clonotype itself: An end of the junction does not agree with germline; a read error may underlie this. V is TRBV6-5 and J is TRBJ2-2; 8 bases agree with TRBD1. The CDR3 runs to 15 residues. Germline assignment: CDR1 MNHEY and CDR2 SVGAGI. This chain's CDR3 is CASRRQGSLAGERFF. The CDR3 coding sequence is TGTGCCAGCAGGCGACAGGGGTCCCTCGCCGGGGAGCGGTTTTTT.

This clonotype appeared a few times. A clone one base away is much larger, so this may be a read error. The CDR3 DNA reads TGCAGTGCTTCGGGGACTCCGCCCAATGAGCAGTACTTC. Amino acid sequence: CSASGTPPNEQYF. The chain recombines TRBV20-1 with TRBJ2-5, with a tentative D call TRBD2 (6 bases). Germline V gene data show CDR1 as DFQATT and CDR2 as SNEGSKA (reference sequence). CDR3 length: 13 residues. V lost 5 bases and J 11 bases, leaving 21 bases between the germline ends.